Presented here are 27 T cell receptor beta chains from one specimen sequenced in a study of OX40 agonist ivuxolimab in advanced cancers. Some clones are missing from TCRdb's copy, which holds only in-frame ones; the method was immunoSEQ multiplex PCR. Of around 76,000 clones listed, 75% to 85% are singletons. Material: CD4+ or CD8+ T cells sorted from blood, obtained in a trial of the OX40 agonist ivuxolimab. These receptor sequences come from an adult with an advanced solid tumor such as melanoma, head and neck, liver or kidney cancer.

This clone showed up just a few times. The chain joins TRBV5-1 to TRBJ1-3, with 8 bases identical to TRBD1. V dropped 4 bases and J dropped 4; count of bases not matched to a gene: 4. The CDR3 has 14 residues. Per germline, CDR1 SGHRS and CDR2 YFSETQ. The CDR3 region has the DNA TGCGCCAGCAGCCCTGGGGACAGGGGAAACACCATATATTTT. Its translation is CASSPGDRGNTIYF.

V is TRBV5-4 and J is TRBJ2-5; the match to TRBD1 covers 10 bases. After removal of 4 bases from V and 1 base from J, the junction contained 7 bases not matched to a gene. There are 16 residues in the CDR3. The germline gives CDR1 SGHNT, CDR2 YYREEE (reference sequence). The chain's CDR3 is CASSQEGQGGQETQYF. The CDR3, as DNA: TGTGCCAGCAGCCAAGAAGGACAGGGGGGCCAAGAGACCCAGTACTTC.

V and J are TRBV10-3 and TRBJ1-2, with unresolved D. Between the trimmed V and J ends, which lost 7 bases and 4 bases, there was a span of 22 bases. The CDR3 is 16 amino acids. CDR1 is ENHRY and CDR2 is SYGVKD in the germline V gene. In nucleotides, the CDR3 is TGTGCCATCACGACGGGAGGCGATACCCGGGCCTATGGCTACACCTTC. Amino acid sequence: CAITTGGDTRAYGYTF.

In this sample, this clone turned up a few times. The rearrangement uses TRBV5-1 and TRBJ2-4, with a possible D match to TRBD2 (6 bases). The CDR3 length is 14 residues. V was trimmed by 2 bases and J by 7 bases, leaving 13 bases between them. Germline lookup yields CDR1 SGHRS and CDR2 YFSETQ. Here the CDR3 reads CASSFRLAANIQYF. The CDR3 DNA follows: TGCGCCAGCAGCTTTCGATTAGCGGCGAACATTCAGTACTTC.

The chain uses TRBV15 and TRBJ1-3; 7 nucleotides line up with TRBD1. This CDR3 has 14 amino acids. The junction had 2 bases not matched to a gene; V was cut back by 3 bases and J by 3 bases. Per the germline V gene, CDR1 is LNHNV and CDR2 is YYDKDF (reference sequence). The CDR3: CATSRDRHGNTIYF. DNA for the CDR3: TGTGCCACCAGCAGGGACAGGCATGGAAACACCATATATTTT.

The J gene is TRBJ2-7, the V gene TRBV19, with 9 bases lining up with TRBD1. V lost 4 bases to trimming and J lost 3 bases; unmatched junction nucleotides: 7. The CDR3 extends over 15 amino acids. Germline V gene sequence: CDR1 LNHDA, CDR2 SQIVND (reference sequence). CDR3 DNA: TGTGCCAGTAGTAACCGGGACAGGGCCCTCTACGAGCAGTACTTC. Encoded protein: CASSNRDRALYEQYF.

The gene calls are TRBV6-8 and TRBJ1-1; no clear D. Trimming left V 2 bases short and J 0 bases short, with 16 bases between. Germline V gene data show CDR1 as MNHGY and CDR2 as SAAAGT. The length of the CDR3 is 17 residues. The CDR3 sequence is CASSYRVGGGMNTEAFF. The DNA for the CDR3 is TGTGCCAGCAGTTACCGGGTTGGTGGAGGAATGAACACTGAAGCTTTCTTT.

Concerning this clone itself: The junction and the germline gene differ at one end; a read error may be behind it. CDR3 DNA sequence: TGTGCTAGCAGCTTAGGGACTAAGACTGAAGCTTTCTTT. Residues: CASSLGTKTEAFF. This sequence joins TRBV7-7 and TRBJ1-1, with a tentative D call TRBD1 (5 bases). Germline V CDR1 and CDR2: SSHAT, FNYEAQ (reference sequence). This CDR3 spans 13 amino acids.

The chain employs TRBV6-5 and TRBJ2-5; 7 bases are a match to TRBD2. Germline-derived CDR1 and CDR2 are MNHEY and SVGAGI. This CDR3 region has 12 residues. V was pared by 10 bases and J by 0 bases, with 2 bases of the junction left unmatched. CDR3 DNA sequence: TGTGCCACCGCGGGGGACCAAGAGACCCAGTACTTC. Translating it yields CATAGDQETQYF.

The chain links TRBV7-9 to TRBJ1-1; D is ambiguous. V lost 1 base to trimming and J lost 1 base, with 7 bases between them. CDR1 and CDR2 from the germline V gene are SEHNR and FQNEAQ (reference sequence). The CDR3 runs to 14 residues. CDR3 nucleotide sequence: TGTGCCAGCAGCTTAGATTCGGGGAACACTGAAGCTTTCTTT. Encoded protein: CASSLDSGNTEAFF. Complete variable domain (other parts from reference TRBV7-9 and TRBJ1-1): DTGVSQNPRHKITKRGQNVTFRCDPISEHNRLYWYRQTLGQGPEFLTYFQNEAQLEKSRLLSDRFSAERPKGSFSTLEIQRTEQGDSAMYLCASSLDSGNTEAFFGQGTRLTVV.

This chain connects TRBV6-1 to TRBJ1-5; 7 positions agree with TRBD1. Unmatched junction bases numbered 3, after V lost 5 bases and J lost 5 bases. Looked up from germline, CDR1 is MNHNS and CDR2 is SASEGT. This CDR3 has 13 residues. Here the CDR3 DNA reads TGTGCCAGCAGTAGGGACAGTTATCAGCCCCAGCATTTT. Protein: CASSRDSYQPQHF.

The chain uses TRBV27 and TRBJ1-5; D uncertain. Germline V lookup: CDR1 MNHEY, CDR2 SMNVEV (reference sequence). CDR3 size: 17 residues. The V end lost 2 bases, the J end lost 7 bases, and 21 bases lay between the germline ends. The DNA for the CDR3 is TGTGCCAGCAGTTTACCACGGCGAGGTTGGGTAGGACAGCCCCAGCATTTT. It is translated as CASSLPRRGWVGQPQHF.

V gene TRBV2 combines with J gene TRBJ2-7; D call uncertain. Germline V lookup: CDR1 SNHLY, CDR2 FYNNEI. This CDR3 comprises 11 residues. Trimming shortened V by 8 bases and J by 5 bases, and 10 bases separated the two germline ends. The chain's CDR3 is CASETKNEQYF. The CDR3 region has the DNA TGTGCCAGCGAAACAAAAAACGAGCAGTACTTC.

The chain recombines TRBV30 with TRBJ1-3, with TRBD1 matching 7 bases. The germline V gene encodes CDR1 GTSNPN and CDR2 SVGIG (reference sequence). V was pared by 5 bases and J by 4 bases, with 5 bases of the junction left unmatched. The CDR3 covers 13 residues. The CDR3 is CAWGGGSGNTIYF. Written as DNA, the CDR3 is TGTGCCTGGGGAGGGGGCTCCGGAAACACCATATATTTT.

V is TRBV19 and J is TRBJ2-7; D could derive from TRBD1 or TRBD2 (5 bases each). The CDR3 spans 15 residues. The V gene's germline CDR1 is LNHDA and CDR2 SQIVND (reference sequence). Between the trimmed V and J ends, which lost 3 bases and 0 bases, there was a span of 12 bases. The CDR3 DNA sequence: TGTGCCAGTAGTATTTTCCACGGGGCCTCCTACGAGCAGTACTTC. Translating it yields CASSIFHGASYEQYF.

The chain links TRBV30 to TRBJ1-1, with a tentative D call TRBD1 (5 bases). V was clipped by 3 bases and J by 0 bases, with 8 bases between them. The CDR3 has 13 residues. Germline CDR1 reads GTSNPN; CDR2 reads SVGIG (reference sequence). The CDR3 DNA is TGTGCCTGGAGGGGCAGGGTGAACACTGAAGCTTTCTTT. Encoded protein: CAWRGRVNTEAFF.

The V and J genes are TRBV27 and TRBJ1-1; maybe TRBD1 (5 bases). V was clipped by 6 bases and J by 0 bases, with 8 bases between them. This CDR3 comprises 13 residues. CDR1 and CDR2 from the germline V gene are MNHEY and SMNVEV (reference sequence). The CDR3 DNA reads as TGTGCCAGCAGAGGGACGCTGAACACTGAAGCTTTCTTT. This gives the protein CASRGTLNTEAFF.

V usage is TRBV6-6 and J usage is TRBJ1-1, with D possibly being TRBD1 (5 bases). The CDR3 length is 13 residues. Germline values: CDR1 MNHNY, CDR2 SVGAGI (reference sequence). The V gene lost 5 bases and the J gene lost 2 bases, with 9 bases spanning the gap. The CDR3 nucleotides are TGTGCCAGCAGTGGGCAGGGAAACACTGAAGCTTTCTTT. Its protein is CASSGQGNTEAFF.

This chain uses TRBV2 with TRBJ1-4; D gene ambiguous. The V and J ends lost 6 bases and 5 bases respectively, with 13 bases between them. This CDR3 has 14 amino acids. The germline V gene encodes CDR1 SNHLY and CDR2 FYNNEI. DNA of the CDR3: TGTGCCAGCAGCGACGGACGGATGAATGAAAAACTGTTTTTT. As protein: CASSDGRMNEKLFF.

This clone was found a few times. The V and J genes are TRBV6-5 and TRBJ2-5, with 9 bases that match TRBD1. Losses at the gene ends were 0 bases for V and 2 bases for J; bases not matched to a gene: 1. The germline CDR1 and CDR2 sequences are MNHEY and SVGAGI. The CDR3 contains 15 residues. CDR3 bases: TGTGCCAGCAGTTACTCCGGACAGGGGCAAGAGACCCAGTACTTC. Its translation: CASSYSGQGQETQYF.

The CDR3 sequence is CATSKLQTGGYNSPLHF. CDR3 nucleotide sequence: TGTGCCACCAGCAAACTCCAAACAGGGGGCTATAATTCACCCCTCCACTTT. The V call is TRBV15, the J call TRBJ1-6; 8 bases map to TRBD1. CDR1 is LNHNV and CDR2 is YYDKDF in the germline V gene (reference sequence). The ends lost 4 bases at V and 3 bases at J; junction bases unmatched: 8. The CDR3 has 17 amino acids.

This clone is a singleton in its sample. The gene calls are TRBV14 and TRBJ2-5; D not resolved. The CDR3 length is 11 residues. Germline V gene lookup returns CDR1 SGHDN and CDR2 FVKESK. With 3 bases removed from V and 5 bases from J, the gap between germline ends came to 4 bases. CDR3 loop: CASSHSETQYF. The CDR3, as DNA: TGTGCCAGCAGCCACTCGGAGACCCAGTACTTC.

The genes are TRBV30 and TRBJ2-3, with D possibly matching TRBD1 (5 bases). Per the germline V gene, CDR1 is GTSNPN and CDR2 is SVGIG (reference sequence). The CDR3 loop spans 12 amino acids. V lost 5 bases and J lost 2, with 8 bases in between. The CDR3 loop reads CAWGAATDTQYF. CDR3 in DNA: TGTGCCTGGGGGGCGGCCACAGATACGCAGTATTTT.

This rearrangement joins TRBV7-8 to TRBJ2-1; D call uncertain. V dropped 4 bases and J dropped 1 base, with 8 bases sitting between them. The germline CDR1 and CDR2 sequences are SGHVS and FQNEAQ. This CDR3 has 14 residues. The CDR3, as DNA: TGTGCCAGCAGCTCACGTACGTCCTACAATGAGCAGTTCTTC. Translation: CASSSRTSYNEQFF. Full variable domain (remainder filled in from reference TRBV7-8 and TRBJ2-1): GAGVSQSPRYKVAKRGQDVALRCDPISGHVSLFWYQQALGQGPEFLTYFQNEAQLDKSGLPSDRFFAERPEGSVSTLKIQRTQQEDSAVYLCASSSRTSYNEQFFGPGTRLTVL.

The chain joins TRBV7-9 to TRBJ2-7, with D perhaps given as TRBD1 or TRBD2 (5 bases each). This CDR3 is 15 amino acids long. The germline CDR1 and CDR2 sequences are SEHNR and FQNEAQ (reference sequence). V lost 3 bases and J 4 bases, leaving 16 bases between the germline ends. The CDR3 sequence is CASSFSGTPHYEQYF. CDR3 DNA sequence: TGTGCCAGCAGCTTTTCAGGGACCCCCCATTACGAGCAGTACTTC.

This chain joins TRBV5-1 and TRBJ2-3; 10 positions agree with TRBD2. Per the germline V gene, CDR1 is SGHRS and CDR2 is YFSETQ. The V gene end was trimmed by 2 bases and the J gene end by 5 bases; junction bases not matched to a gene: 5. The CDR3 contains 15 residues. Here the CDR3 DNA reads TGCGCCAGCAGCTTAAGCGGGGGGGGACTAGATACGCAGTATTTT. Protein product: CASSLSGGGLDTQYF.

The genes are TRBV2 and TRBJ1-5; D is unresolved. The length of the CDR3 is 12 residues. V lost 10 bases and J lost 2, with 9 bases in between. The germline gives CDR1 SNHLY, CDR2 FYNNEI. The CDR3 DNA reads TGTGCCATTAGGACGGGCAATCAGCCCCAGCATTTT. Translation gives CAIRTGNQPQHF.